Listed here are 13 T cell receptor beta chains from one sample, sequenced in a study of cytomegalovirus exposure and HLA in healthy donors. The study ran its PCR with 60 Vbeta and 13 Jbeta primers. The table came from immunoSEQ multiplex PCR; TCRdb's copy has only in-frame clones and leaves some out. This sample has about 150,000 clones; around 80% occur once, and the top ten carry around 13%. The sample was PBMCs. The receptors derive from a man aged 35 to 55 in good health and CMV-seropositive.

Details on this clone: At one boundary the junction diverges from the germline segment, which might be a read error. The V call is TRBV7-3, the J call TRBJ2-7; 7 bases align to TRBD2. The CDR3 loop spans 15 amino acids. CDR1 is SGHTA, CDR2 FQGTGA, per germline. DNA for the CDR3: TGTTCCAGCAGCCTTATCGGCGGGAGTGACTACGAGCAGTACTTC. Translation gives CSSSLIGGSDYEQYF.

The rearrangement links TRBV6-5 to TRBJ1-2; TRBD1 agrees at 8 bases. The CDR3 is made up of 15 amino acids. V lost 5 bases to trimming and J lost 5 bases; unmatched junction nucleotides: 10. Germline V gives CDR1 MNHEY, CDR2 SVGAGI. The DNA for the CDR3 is TGTGCCAGCAGTCGGACAGGGTCCGGCTTTTATGGCTACACCTTC. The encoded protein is CASSRTGSGFYGYTF.

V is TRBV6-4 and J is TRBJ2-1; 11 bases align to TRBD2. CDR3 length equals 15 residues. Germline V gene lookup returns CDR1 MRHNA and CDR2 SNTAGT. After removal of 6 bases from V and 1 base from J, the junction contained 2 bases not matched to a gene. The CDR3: CASSVAGGSYNEQFF. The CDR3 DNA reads TGTGCCAGCAGCGTAGCGGGAGGGTCCTACAATGAGCAGTTCTTC.

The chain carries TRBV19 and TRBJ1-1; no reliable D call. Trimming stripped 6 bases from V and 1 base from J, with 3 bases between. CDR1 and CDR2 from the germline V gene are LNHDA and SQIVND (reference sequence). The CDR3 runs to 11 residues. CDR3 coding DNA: TGTGCCAGTAGCTCGAACACTGAAGCTTTCTTT. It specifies CASSSNTEAFF.

The CDR3 spells CASSAREGLGFHYEQYF. In DNA form, the CDR3 reads TGTGCCAGCTCAGCTCGGGAGGGCCTAGGATTCCACTACGAGCAGTACTTC. This chain links TRBV18 with TRBJ2-7, with 8 nucleotides matching TRBD2. Trimming cost V 5 bases and J 3 bases; bases outside gene matches: 15. CDR1 KGHSH and CDR2 LQKENI come from the germline V gene. CDR3 length: 17 residues. The whole variable domain, remainder taken from reference TRBV18 and TRBJ2-7, is NAGVMQNPRHLVRRRGQEARLRCSPMKGHSHVYWYRQLPEEGLKFMVYLQKENIIDESGMPKERFSAEFPKEGPSILRIQQVVRGDSAAYFCASSAREGLGFHYEQYFGPGTRLTVT.

The CDR3, as DNA: TGTGCCAGCAGTTCCCTGACAGTAGCCAAAAACATTCAGTACTTC. This gives the protein CASSSLTVAKNIQYF. This rearrangement joins TRBV28 to TRBJ2-4; D is possibly TRBD1 (5 bases). The CDR3 loop spans 15 amino acids. Trimming cost V 4 bases and J 0 bases, with 10 bases left between them. Germline V gene data show CDR1 as MDHEN and CDR2 as SYDVKM.

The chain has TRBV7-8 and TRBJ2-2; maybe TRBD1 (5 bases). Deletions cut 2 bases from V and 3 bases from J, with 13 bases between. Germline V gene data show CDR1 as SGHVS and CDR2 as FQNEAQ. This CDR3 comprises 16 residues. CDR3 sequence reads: CASSLRGQVDTGELFF. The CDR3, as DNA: TGTGCCAGCAGCTTAAGGGGCCAGGTGGACACCGGGGAGCTGTTTTTT.

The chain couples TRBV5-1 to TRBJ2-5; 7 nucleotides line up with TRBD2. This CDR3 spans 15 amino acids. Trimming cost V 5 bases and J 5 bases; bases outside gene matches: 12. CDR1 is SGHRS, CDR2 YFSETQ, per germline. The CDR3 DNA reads TGCGCCAGCAGTACGAGCGGGATGGGTTGGGAGACCCAGTACTTC. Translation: CASSTSGMGWETQYF.

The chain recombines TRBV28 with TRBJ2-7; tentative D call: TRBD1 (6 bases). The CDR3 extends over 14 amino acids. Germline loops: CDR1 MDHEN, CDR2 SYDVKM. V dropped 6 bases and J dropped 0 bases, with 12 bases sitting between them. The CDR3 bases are TGTGCCAGCAGCCTGCAGGGGAGCTCCTACGAGCAGTACTTC. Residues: CASSLQGSSYEQYF.

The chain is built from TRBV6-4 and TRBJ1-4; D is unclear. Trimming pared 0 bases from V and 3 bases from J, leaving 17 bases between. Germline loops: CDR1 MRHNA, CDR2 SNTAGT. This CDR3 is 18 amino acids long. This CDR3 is CASSDSNGQVRPNEKLFF. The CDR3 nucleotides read TGTGCCAGCAGTGACTCGAACGGTCAGGTCCGACCTAATGAAAAACTGTTTTTT.

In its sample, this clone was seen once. The CDR3 coding sequence is TGTGCCAGCACGGCCTATGGAGGGCAGAATGAAAAACTGTTTTTT. It specifies CASTAYGGQNEKLFF. The chain recombines TRBV6-6 with TRBJ1-4; no reliable D call. The CDR3 totals 15 residues. Germline V CDR1 and CDR2: MNHNY, SVGAGI (reference sequence). The V gene lost 7 bases and the J gene lost 5 bases, with 17 bases spanning the gap.

The DNA for the CDR3 is TGTGCCAGCCTCAGGATTTCCATTGCAACTAATGAAAAACTGTTTTTT. Amino acid sequence: CASLRISIATNEKLFF. This chain links TRBV27 with TRBJ1-4, with no clear D. V lost 8 bases, J lost 0 bases, and 16 bases lay in between. The CDR3 loop spans 16 amino acids. Germline V gene sequence: CDR1 MNHEY, CDR2 SMNVEV (reference sequence).

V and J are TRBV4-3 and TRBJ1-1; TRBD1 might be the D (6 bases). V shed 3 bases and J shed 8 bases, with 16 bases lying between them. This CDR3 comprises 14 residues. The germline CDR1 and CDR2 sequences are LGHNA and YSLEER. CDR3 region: CASSQGTGIGEAFF. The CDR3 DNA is TGCGCCAGCAGCCAGGGAACAGGGATTGGCGAAGCTTTCTTT.